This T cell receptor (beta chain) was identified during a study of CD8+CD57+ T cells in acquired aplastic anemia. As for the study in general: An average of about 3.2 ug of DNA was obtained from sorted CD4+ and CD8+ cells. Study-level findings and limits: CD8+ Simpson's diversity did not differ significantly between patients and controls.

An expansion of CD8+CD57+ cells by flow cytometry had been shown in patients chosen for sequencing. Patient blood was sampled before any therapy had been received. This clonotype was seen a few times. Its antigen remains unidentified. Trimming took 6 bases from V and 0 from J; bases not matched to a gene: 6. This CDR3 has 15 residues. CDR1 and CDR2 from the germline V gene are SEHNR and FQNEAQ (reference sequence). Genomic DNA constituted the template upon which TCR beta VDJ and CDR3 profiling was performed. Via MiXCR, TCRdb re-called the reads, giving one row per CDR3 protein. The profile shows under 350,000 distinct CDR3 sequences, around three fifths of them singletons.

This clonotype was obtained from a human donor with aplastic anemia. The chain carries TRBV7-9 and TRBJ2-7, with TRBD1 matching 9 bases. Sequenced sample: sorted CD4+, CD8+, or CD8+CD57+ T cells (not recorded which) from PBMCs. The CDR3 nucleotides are TGTGCCAGCAGTCGTACAGGGGGCCGCTCCTACGAGCAGTACTTC. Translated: CASSRTGGRSYEQYF.